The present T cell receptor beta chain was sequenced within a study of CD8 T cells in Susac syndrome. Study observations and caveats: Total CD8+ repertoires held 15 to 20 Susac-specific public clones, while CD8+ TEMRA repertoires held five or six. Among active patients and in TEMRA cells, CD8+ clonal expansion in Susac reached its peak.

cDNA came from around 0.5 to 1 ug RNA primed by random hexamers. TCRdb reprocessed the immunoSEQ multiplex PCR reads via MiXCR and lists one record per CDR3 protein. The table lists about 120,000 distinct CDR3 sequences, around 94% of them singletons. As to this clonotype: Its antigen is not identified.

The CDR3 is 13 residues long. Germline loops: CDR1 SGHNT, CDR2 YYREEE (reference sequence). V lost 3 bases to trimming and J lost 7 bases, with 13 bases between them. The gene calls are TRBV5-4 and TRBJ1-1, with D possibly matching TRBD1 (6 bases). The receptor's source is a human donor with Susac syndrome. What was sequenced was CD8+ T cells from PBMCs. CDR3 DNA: TGTGCCAGCAGCTCCTCCAGGGGCCATGAAGCTTTCTTT. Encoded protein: CASSSSRGHEAFF. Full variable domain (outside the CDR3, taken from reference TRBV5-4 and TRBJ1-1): ETGVTQSPTHLIKTRGQQVTLRCSSQSGHNTVSWYQQALGQGPQFIFQYYREEENGRGNFPPRFSGLQFPNYSSELNVNALELDDSALYLCASSSSRGHEAFFGQGTRLTVV.